The clone carrying this TCR beta chain turned up a few times. Its antigen is undetermined. V lost 5 bases to trimming and J lost 5 bases; unmatched junction nucleotides: 6. The CDR3 extends over 14 amino acids. The germline gives CDR1 MRHNA, CDR2 SNTAGT. This entry is derived from a study of cytomegalovirus exposure and HLA in healthy donors. The study's findings and limits: Most of the TCR beta V segments (in an earlier analysis) were productive either about 87% or about 30% of the time. Sequences of the TCR beta chain were said to predict the HLA-A and HLA-B alleles of most subjects accurately.

Primers for the PCR totalled 60 Vbeta and 13 Jbeta. Sequenced by immunoSEQ multiplex PCR; TCRdb stores in-frame clones only, minus some. In the table there are fewer than 250,000 clones, around four fifths of which are singletons. This receptor was obtained from a woman aged 45 to 65 in good health and CMV-seropositive. Sequenced material: PBMCs. The chain carries TRBV6-4 and TRBJ1-5, with TRBD1 matching 7 bases. As DNA, the CDR3 is TGTGCCAGCAGTCAGACAGGGCGCGATCAGCCCCAGCATTTT. Translated, it gives CASSQTGRDQPQHF.